The entry below describes one T cell receptor (beta chain). The antigen is not known. Method: immunoSEQ multiplex PCR; TCRdb's copy keeps in-frame clones and lacks some. This sample yields around 80,000 clones, of which approximately 73% are seen a single time; 8% to 10% belongs to the top ten. This sample stems from a study of radiotherapy plus CTLA-4 blockade in lung cancer. Study-level background: Disease control was seen in around 31% of patients, objective responses in roughly 19%. Points from the study as a whole: Tumor-derived TCR clones expanded in blood after radiotherapy plus ipilimumab. Reports state that early shifts in blood T cell clones, with interferon-beta, best predicted response.

The CDR3 contains 16 residues. Trimming cost V 1 base and J 2 bases; bases outside gene matches: 7. The germline V gene encodes CDR1 LGHNA and CDR2 YSLEER. Focal radiation plus CTLA-4 blockade with ipilimumab was administered to patients who had chemo-refractory metastatic non-small-cell lung cancer. The sequence was obtained from a human donor with non-small cell lung cancer whose response to radiotherapy plus ipilimumab could not be evaluated. Sequenced here: peripheral blood, sampled from a patient treated with radiotherapy plus ipilimumab. The rearrangement uses TRBV4-3 and TRBJ1-2; TRBD1 aligns across 7 bases. The CDR3 is CASSQVTTGWNYGYTF. The CDR3 DNA sequence: TGCGCCAGCAGCCAAGTTACGACAGGGTGGAACTATGGCTACACCTTC.